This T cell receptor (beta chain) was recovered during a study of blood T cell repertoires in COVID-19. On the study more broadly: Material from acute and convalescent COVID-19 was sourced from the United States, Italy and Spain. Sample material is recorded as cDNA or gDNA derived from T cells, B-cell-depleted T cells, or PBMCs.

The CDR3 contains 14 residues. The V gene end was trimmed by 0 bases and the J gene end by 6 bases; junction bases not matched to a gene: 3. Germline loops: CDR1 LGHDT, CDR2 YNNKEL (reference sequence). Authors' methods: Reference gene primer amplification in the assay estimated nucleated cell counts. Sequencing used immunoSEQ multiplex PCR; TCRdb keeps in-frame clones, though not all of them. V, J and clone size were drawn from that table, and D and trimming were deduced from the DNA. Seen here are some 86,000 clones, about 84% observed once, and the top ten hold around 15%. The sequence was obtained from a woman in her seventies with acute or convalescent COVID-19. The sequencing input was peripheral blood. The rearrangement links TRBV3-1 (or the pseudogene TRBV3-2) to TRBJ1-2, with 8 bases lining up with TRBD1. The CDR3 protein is CASSQETGDHGYTF. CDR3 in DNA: TGTGCCAGCAGCCAAGAGACAGGGGATCATGGCTACACCTTC.